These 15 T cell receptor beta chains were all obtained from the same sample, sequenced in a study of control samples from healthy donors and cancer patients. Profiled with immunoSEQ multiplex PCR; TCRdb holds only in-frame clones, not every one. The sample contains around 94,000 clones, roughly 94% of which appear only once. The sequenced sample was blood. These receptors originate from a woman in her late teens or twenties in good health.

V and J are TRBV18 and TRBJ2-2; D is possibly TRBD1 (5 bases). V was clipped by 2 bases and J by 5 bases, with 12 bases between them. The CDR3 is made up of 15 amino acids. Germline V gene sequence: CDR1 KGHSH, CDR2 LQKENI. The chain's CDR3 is CASSPSTARTGELFF. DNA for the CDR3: TGTGCCAGCTCACCATCGACAGCCCGAACCGGGGAGCTGTTTTTT.

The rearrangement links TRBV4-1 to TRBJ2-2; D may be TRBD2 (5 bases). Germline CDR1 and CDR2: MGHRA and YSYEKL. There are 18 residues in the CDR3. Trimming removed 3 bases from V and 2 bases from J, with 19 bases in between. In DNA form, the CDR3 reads TGCGCCAGCAGCCATCTCGGTTCGGGGAATTTCAACACCGGGGAGCTGTTTTTT. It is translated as CASSHLGSGNFNTGELFF.

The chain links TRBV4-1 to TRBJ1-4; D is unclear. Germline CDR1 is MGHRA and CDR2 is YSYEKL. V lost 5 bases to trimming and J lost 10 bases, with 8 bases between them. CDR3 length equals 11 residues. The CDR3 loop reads CASSKAGKLFF. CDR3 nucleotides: TGCGCCAGCAGCAAAGCGGGAAAACTGTTTTTT.

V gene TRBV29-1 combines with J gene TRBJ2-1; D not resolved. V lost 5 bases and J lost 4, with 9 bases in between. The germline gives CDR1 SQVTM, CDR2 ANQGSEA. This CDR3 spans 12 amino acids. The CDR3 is CSVSATYNEQFF. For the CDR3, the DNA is TGCAGCGTTTCCGCCACTTACAATGAGCAGTTCTTC.

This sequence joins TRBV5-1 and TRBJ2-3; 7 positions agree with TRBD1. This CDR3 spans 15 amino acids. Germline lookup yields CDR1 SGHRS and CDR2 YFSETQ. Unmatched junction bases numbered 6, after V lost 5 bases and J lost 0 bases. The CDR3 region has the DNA TGCGCCAGCAGAAAGGGGGCTCAAAGCACAGATACGCAGTATTTT. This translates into CASRKGAQSTDTQYF.

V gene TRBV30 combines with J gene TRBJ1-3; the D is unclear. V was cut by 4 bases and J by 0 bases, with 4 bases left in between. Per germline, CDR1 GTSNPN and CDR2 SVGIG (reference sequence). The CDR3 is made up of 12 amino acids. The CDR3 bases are TGTGCCTGGAAACGCTCTGGAAACACCATATATTTT. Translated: CAWKRSGNTIYF.

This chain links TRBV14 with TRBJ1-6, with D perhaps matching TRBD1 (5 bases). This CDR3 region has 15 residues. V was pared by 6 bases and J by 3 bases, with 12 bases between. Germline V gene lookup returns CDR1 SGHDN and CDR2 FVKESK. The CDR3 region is CASSRDVLYNSPLHF. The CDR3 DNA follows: TGTGCCAGCAGTCGGGACGTCCTCTATAATTCACCCCTCCACTTT.

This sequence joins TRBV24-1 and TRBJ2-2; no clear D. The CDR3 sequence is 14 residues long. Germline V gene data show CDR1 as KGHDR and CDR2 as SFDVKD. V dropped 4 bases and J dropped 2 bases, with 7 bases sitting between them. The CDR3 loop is CATSDYSNTGELFF. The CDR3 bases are TGTGCCACCAGTGACTATAGCAACACCGGGGAGCTGTTTTTT.

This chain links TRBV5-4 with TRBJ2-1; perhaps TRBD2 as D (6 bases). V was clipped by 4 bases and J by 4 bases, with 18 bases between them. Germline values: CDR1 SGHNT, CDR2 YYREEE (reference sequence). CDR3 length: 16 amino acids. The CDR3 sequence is CASSPRRGGEYNEQFF. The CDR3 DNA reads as TGTGCCAGCAGCCCGAGGAGGGGCGGGGAATACAATGAGCAGTTCTTC.

CDR3 residues: CASSLATSEVTWEQYF. The CDR3 DNA follows: TGTGCCAGCAGCTTAGCGACATCGGAGGTTACTTGGGAGCAGTACTTC. V and J are TRBV7-6 and TRBJ2-7; weak D call: TRBD2 (5 bases). CDR3 length: 16 residues. Trimming shortened V by 0 bases and J by 7 bases, and 19 bases separated the two germline ends. The germline gives CDR1 SGHVS, CDR2 FNYEAQ.

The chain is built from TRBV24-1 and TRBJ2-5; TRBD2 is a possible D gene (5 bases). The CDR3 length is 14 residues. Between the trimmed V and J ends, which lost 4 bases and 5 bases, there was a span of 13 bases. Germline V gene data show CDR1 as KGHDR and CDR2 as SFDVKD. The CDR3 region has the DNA TGTGCCACCAGTGACGTCCGGGGTGGGGAGACCCAGTACTTC. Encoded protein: CATSDVRGGETQYF.

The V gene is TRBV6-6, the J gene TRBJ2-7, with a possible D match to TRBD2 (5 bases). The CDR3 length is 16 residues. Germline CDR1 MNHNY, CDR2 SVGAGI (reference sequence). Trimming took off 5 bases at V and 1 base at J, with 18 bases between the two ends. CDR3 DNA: TGTGCCAGCAGTCCCCACGGGATGAGCGGTTCCTACGAGCAGTACTTC. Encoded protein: CASSPHGMSGSYEQYF.

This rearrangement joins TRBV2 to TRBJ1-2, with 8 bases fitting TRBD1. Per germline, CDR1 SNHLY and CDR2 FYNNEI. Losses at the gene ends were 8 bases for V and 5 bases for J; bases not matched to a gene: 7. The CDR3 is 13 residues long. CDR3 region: CASSRTGKYGYTF. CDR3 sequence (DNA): TGTGCCAGCTCCAGGACAGGGAAGTATGGCTACACCTTC.

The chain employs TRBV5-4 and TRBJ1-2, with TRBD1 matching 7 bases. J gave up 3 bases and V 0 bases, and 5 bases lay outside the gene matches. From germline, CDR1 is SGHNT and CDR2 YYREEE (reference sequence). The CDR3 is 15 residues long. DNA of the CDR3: TGTGCCAGCAGCTTGGCAGGGGGATCGTACTATGGCTACACCTTC. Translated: CASSLAGGSYYGYTF.

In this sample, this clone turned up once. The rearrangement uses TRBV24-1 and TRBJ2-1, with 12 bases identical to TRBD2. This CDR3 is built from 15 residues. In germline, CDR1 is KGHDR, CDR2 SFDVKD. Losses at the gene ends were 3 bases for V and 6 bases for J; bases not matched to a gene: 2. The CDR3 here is CATSDRTSGINEQFF. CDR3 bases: TGTGCCACCAGTGATCGGACTAGCGGGATCAATGAGCAGTTCTTC.